The clone carrying this T cell receptor beta chain was detected a few times. What it recognizes is unknown. This entry comes from a study of HIV-infected children after antiretroviral therapy interruption. At the level of the study: Most participating children were previously exposed to EBV and CMV.

Treatment: PENTA 11 planned treatment interruption arm or continuous ART arm. The study's findings and limits: Naive CD4+ sequences overlapped less between time points once interruption began.

The TCR library was built from RNA with a 3' RACE protocol and unique molecular identifiers. One entry per CDR3 protein, called by TCRdb with MiXCR from the 3' RACE reads. The sample has around 40,000 distinct CDR3 sequences, approximately 7% seen once. The CDR3 extends over 14 amino acids. V was trimmed by 0 bases and J by 6 bases, leaving 9 bases between them. CDR1 LGHNA and CDR2 YSLEER come from the germline V gene. The source of this sequence is a pool of human donors with HIV. The sample was CD45RA+ CD4+ T cells from PBMCs, pooled from several time points, taken from a donor given antiretroviral therapy, either interrupted or continuous. Described subset: naive CD4+ CD45RA+ CD45RO- T cells. This chain links TRBV4-3 with TRBJ1-5; D call uncertain. CDR3 region: CASSQEYGLQPQHF. The CDR3 DNA reads as TGCGCCAGCAGCCAAGAATATGGACTTCAGCCCCAGCATTTT.